These T cell receptor beta chains were read from a single sample in a study of blood T cell repertoires in COVID-19. TCRdb's table, derived via immunoSEQ multiplex PCR, lists solely in-frame clones and lacks some. The data hold over 250,000 clones, with 85% to 90% observed a single time. Sequencing input: PBMCs or T cells enriched from blood (not recorded which). The receptors derive from a woman under 30 who had recovered from COVID-19. The CDR3 runs from the conserved cysteine through the conserved F or W. The order of the fields is V gene, J gene, D gene, clone size, CDR3 protein, CDR3 DNA. A D gene is named only where the DNA matches it firmly. Size is omitted from some rows. Given values are once, few, many or a class for expanded clones.

TRBV19,TRBJ1-6,NA,NA,CASRTSSYNSPLHF,TGTGCCAGTAGAACAAGCTCCTATAATTCACCCCTCCACTTT
TRBV9,TRBJ2-7,TRBD2,NA,CASSIRDYTYEQYF,TGTGCCAGCAGCATCCGGGACTATACCTACGAGCAGTACTTC
TRBV2,TRBJ1-1,TRBD1,NA,CASRMTGGRAFF,TGTGCCAGCAGAATGACAGGGGGTAGGGCTTTCTTT
TRBV11-2,TRBJ1-2,NA,NA,CASSLSALASSHTF,TGTGCCAGCAGCTTAAGCGCCTTAGCTTCCTCGCACACCTTC
TRBV19,TRBJ2-1,TRBD2,NA,CASSSRLAGATYNEQFF,TGTGCCAGTAGTTCGCGACTAGCGGGGGCTACCTACAATGAGCAGTTCTTC
TRBV2,TRBJ2-5,TRBD2,NA,CASSDRLAATKTQYF,TGTGCCAGCAGTGATAGACTAGCGGCGACAAAGACCCAGTACTTC
TRBV6-5,TRBJ1-4,NA,NA,CASSYQGRKNEKLFF,TGTGCCAGCAGTTATCAGGGCCGGAAAAATGAAAAACTGTTTTTT
TRBV5-1,TRBJ1-2,TRBD1,NA,CASSSTGGFGYTF,TGCGCCAGCAGCTCGACAGGGGGCTTTGGCTACACCTTC
TRBV9,TRBJ2-2,TRBD2,NA,CASSAGGWRGDTGELFF,TGTGCCAGCAGCGCGGGGGGGTGGCGGGGCGACACCGGGGAGCTGTTTTTT
TRBV7-8,TRBJ2-1,TRBD2,NA,CASSPPRTSGYNEQFF,TGTGCCAGCAGCCCACCCCGGACTAGCGGATACAATGAGCAGTTCTTC
TRBV9,TRBJ2-7,NA,NA,CASSPKAGTAYEQYF,TGTGCCAGCAGCCCGAAGGCGGGGACCGCCTACGAGCAGTACTTC
TRBV28,TRBJ1-1,NA,NA,CASSSEFLTGEAFF,TGTGCCAGCAGTTCGGAGTTTTTGACGGGTGAAGCTTTCTTT
TRBV5-1,TRBJ2-5,NA,NA,CASSRDFGETQYF,TGCGCCAGCAGCCGGGACTTCGGGGAGACCCAGTACTTC
TRBV20-1,TRBJ2-7,NA,NA,CSASPSGTYEQYF,TGCAGTGCTAGTCCCTCAGGGACCTACGAGCAGTACTTC
TRBV18,TRBJ1-3,TRBD1,NA,CASSPPTGAPIYF,TGTGCCAGCTCACCACCGACAGGGGCCCCCATATATTTT
TRBV2,TRBJ1-2,NA,NA,CASSTGTSNYGYTF,TGTGCCAGCAGTACCGGGACAAGTAACTATGGCTACACCTTC
TRBV11-2,TRBJ1-6,TRBD1,NA,CASSPRLQGASSYNSPLHF,TGTGCCAGCAGCCCTAGGCTCCAGGGGGCGAGCTCCTATAATTCACCCCTCCACTTT
TRBV11-3,TRBJ1-6,NA,NA,CASSLTRTSPLHF,TGTGCCAGCAGCTTAACACGCACGTCACCCCTCCACTTT
TRBV7-8,TRBJ1-2,NA,NA,CASSPPGQDRHPIF,TGTGCCAGCAGCCCCCCAGGACAAGACCGACATCCGATCTTC
TRBV4-1,TRBJ2-7,NA,NA,CASSQETGPSTEQYF,TGCGCCAGCAGCCAAGAAACAGGGCCCTCTACCGAGCAGTACTTC
TRBV27,TRBJ2-3,TRBD1,NA,CASSSETGFEDTQYF,TGTGCCAGCAGTTCCGAGACAGGGTTTGAGGATACGCAGTATTTT
TRBV12-3/TRBV12-4,TRBJ1-1,NA,NA,CASSLRGKAFF,TGTGCCAGCAGTTTACGAGGGAAAGCTTTCTTT
TRBV5-5,TRBJ1-5,NA,NA,CASSWEITLNQPQHF,TGTGCCAGCAGCTGGGAGATCACCCTCAATCAGCCCCAGCATTTT
TRBV9,TRBJ2-3,TRBD2,NA,CASSGGLAGGRPDTQYF,TGTGCCAGCAGCGGCGGACTAGCGGGCGGGAGGCCAGATACGCAGTATTTT
TRBV28,TRBJ2-4,NA,NA,CASTSNREAKNIQYF,TGTGCCAGCACCTCGAACAGGGAGGCCAAAAACATTCAGTACTTC
TRBV19,TRBJ2-3,NA,NA,CASSILGGPTDTQYF,TGTGCCAGTAGTATCCTCGGGGGACCCACAGATACGCAGTATTTT
TRBV19,TRBJ1-1,TRBD1,NA,CASSIVFGTGGAAEAFF,TGTGCCAGTAGTATAGTATTTGGGACAGGGGGCGCCGCTGAAGCTTTCTTT
TRBV18,TRBJ1-3,NA,NA,CASSPSSGGPGAHVTIYF,TGTGCCAGCTCCCCCAGTTCAGGAGGGCCTGGGGCCCATGTCACCATATATTTT
TRBV5-5,TRBJ2-2,TRBD1,NA,CASSLGDRGLTGELFF,TGTGCCAGCAGCTTGGGGGACAGGGGTCTCACCGGGGAGCTGTTTTTT
TRBV18,TRBJ1-6,NA,NA,CASSPPEGFGSPLHF,TGTGCCAGCTCACCACCGGAGGGGTTCGGTTCACCCCTCCACTTT
TRBV27,TRBJ1-1,NA,NA,CASSLGPGLNTEAFF,TGTGCCAGCAGTTTAGGCCCGGGGTTGAACACTGAAGCTTTCTTT
TRBV24-1,TRBJ2-6,TRBD1,NA,CATSAQDRAGANVLTF,TGTGCCACCAGTGCCCAGGACAGGGCCGGGGCCAACGTCCTGACTTTC
TRBV9,TRBJ2-3,NA,once,CASSVARVSDTQYF,TGTGCCAGCAGCGTAGCCAGGGTTTCAGATACGCAGTATTTT
TRBV5-4,TRBJ2-1,NA,NA,CASSLALGGLVNEQFF,TGTGCCAGCAGCTTGGCCCTCGGGGGGCTCGTTAATGAGCAGTTCTTC
TRBV11-2,TRBJ1-6,NA,NA,CASRTPGNSPLHF,TGTGCCAGCAGGACCCCGGGGAATTCACCCCTCCACTTT
TRBV5-4,TRBJ1-2,NA,NA,CASSLDRDYGYTF,TGTGCCAGCAGCTTGGACAGAGACTATGGCTACACCTTC
TRBV6-4,TRBJ2-7,NA,NA,CASSEDRSSYEQYF,TGTGCCAGCAGTGAGGACAGAAGCTCCTACGAGCAGTACTTC
TRBV6-5,TRBJ1-1,TRBD1,NA,CASNQQGGPTEAFF,TGTGCCAGCAACCAACAGGGGGGGCCCACTGAAGCTTTCTTT
TRBV28,TRBJ2-7,NA,NA,CASRPGQSYEQYF,TGTGCCAGCAGGCCAGGCCAATCCTACGAGCAGTACTTC
TRBV11-3,TRBJ2-5,TRBD2,once,CASRSSGGPFGETQYF,TGTGCCAGCAGGTCGTCGGGGGGGCCTTTTGGTGAGACCCAGTACTTC